These 17 T cell receptor beta chains share one sample of origin, sequenced in a study of blood T cell repertoires in COVID-19. Assay: immunoSEQ multiplex PCR; the TCRdb copy retains only in-frame clones and omits some. The sample records around 300,000 clones, 70% to 90% being singletons. Sequenced sample: peripheral blood. All receptors derive from a human donor in a cohort sampled during active COVID-19.

This rearrangement joins TRBV27 to TRBJ1-2, with D perhaps TRBD1 (6 bases). Germline values: CDR1 MNHEY, CDR2 SMNVEV (reference sequence). The CDR3 is 14 residues long. The V and J ends lost 3 bases and 3 bases respectively, with 11 bases between them. The CDR3 here is CASSLNRDDYGYTF. The DNA of the CDR3 is TGTGCCAGCAGTTTGAACAGGGACGACTATGGCTACACCTTC.

The chain joins TRBV7-2 to TRBJ2-3; no clear D. V dropped 2 bases and J dropped 7 bases, with 4 bases sitting between them. This CDR3 is 11 amino acids long. CDR1 and CDR2 from the germline V gene are SGHTA and FQGNSA. CDR3 coding DNA: TGTGCCAGCAGCTTATCTTATACGCAGTATTTT. Translating it yields CASSLSYTQYF.

The genes are TRBV28 and TRBJ2-2, with D possibly TRBD1 on 5 matching bases. This CDR3 spans 16 amino acids. The V gene lost 4 bases and the J gene lost 6 bases, with 18 bases spanning the gap. From germline, CDR1 is MDHEN and CDR2 SYDVKM. This CDR3 reads CASSSPQPGYSGELFF. As DNA, the CDR3 is TGTGCCAGCAGTTCCCCCCAACCAGGGTATTCCGGGGAGCTGTTTTTT.

The rearrangement links TRBV7-8 to TRBJ2-1; 7 bases match TRBD1. The CDR3 is 14 residues long. The trim removed 2 bases at V and 2 bases at J, leaving 0 bases unmatched. Germline assignment: CDR1 SGHVS and CDR2 FQNEAQ. The CDR3 protein is CASSLRGPYNEQFF. CDR3 coding DNA: TGTGCCAGCAGCTTAAGGGGGCCCTACAATGAGCAGTTCTTC.

The chain joins TRBV19 to TRBJ1-1; TRBD1 might be the D (6 bases). Deletions cut 5 bases from V and 0 bases from J, with 16 bases between. CDR1 is LNHDA, CDR2 SQIVND, per germline (reference sequence). The CDR3 totals 16 residues. The CDR3: CASSPQGRALNTEAFF. The CDR3 DNA reads TGTGCCAGTAGTCCCCAGGGGAGGGCCTTGAACACTGAAGCTTTCTTT. The full variable domain, in which reference TRBV19 and TRBJ1-1 provide the parts outside the CDR3, is DGGITQSPKYLFRKEGQNVTLSCEQNLNHDAMYWYRQDPGQGLRLIYYSQIVNDFQKGDIAEGYSVSREKKESFPLTVTSAQKNPTAFYLCASSPQGRALNTEAFFGQGTRLTVV.

DNA of the CDR3: TGTGCCAGCAGCTCTTCGACAGCTGGGGCCAACGTCCTGACTTTC. Translating gives CASSSSTAGANVLTF. V usage is TRBV7-9 and J usage is TRBJ2-6; TRBD1 is a possible D gene (5 bases). V lost 4 bases and J 2 bases, leaving 9 bases between the germline ends. The CDR3 sequence is 15 residues long. Germline CDR1 SEHNR, CDR2 FQNEAQ (reference sequence).

The V and J genes are TRBV11-1 and TRBJ1-2; 10 bases agree with TRBD1. Germline V gives CDR1 SGHAT, CDR2 FQDESV (reference sequence). This CDR3 contains 16 residues. Losses at the gene ends were 4 bases for V and 6 bases for J; bases not matched to a gene: 11. The CDR3 reads CASSSETGTGVHGYTF. CDR3 bases: TGTGCCAGCAGCTCAGAAACCGGGACAGGGGTACATGGCTACACCTTC.

The chain recombines TRBV10-3 with TRBJ2-7, with 8 bases aligning to TRBD1. V shed 7 bases and J 6 bases; nucleotides not matched to a gene: 8. This CDR3 region has 13 residues. From germline, CDR1 is ENHRY and CDR2 SYGVKD. CDR3 in amino acids: CAIIDRGTGEQYF. CDR3 nucleotides: TGTGCCATCATTGACAGGGGAACTGGCGAGCAGTACTTC.

This sequence joins TRBV5-6 and TRBJ2-7, with 7 bases fitting TRBD1. The CDR3 has 15 amino acids. V dropped 1 base and J dropped 4; count of bases not matched to a gene: 8. Germline V gene sequence: CDR1 SGHDT, CDR2 YYEEEE. In nucleotides, the CDR3 is TGTGCCAGCAGCTTGTTAGGACAGGCGAAGTACGAGCAGTACTTC. It specifies CASSLLGQAKYEQYF.

This chain connects TRBV5-4 to TRBJ1-2; 9 bases align to TRBD1. Germline loops: CDR1 SGHNT, CDR2 YYREEE (reference sequence). The V gene end was trimmed by 2 bases and the J gene end by 4 bases; junction bases not matched to a gene: 3. The CDR3 has 14 amino acids. The CDR3 reads CASSLPGQGYGYTF. CDR3 DNA: TGTGCCAGCAGCTTACCGGGACAGGGCTATGGCTACACCTTC.

The J gene is TRBJ1-1, the V gene TRBV9, with 7 nucleotides matching TRBD1. Germline lookup yields CDR1 SGDLS and CDR2 YYNGEE. This CDR3 has 14 residues. With V trimmed by 3 bases and J by 2 bases, 4 bases remained unmatched. CDR3 protein: CASSGRQGNTEAFF. The CDR3 bases are TGTGCCAGCAGCGGAAGACAGGGAAACACTGAAGCTTTCTTT. Complete variable domain (other parts from reference TRBV9 and TRBJ1-1): DSGVTQTPKHLITATGQRVTLRCSPRSGDLSVYWYQQSLDQGLQFLIQYYNGEERAKGNILERFSAQQFPDLHSELNLSSLELGDSALYFCASSGRQGNTEAFFGQGTRLTVV.

The chain carries TRBV10-1 and TRBJ2-7, with 11 bases identical to TRBD1. This CDR3 has 12 amino acids. Germline loops: CDR1 WNHNN, CDR2 SYGVQD (reference sequence). V shed 5 bases, J shed 11 bases, and the junction held 5 bases outside the gene matches. The CDR3 bases are TGCGCCAGCAGTACGGACAGGGGGCGAGAGTACTTC. It specifies CASSTDRGREYF.

This clone is a singleton in its sample. The chain carries TRBV5-8 and TRBJ1-2; 7 bases agree with TRBD1. There are 14 residues in the CDR3. Looked up from germline, CDR1 is SGHTS and CDR2 is YDEGEE. Trimming at V came to 2 bases and at J to 8 bases, leaving 9 bases not matched to a gene. CDR3 protein: CASSFGDRARGYTF. The DNA for the CDR3 is TGTGCCAGCAGCTTTGGAGACAGGGCACGCGGCTACACCTTC.

This clone occurred once. The J gene is TRBJ1-3, the V gene TRBV6-5; weak D call: TRBD1 (5 bases). V shed 4 bases and J shed 2 bases, with 9 bases lying between them. Germline CDR1 reads MNHEY; CDR2 reads SVGAGI. CDR3 size: 14 residues. The CDR3 reads CASSFGTPGNTIYF. CDR3 coding DNA: TGTGCCAGCAGTTTTGGGACTCCTGGAAACACCATATATTTT.

This clone has a handful of counts. The chain employs TRBV7-6 and TRBJ1-1; 11 bases agree with TRBD1. J was trimmed by 4 bases and V by 5 bases; bases with no gene match: 6. The germline CDR1 and CDR2 sequences are SGHVS and FNYEAQ. This CDR3 is 15 amino acids long. The CDR3 DNA follows: TGTGCCAGCAGCCGATATGGGACAGGGGGCACTGAAGCTTTCTTT. This codes for CASSRYGTGGTEAFF.

The rearrangement links TRBV29-1 to TRBJ2-1; D is unclear. Germline lookup yields CDR1 SQVTM and CDR2 ANQGSEA. The germline V and J ends were trimmed by 0 bases and 7 bases, with 10 bases remaining between them. The CDR3 totals 13 residues. This CDR3 reads CSVEDPGRNEQFF. The DNA of the CDR3 is TGCAGCGTTGAAGACCCAGGTCGGAATGAGCAGTTCTTC.

The sample holds a few counts of this clone. The gene calls are TRBV19 and TRBJ1-1; D is unresolved. CDR1 is LNHDA and CDR2 is SQIVND in the germline V gene (reference sequence). The CDR3 has 12 amino acids. Deletions cut 5 bases from V and 4 bases from J, with 8 bases between. The CDR3 coding sequence is TGTGCCAGTAGTTCGAGGGTCACTGAAGCTTTCTTT. This translates into CASSSRVTEAFF. The whole variable domain, filled in from reference TRBV19 and TRBJ1-1, reads DGGITQSPKYLFRKEGQNVTLSCEQNLNHDAMYWYRQDPGQGLRLIYYSQIVNDFQKGDIAEGYSVSREKKESFPLTVTSAQKNPTAFYLCASSSRVTEAFFGQGTRLTVV.